This entry lists 7 T cell receptor beta chains sequenced from one sample in a study of blood T cells in healthy people across ages. The use of a sample-barcoded 5' primer and a J-beta primer mix characterized a second PCR of about 7 to 12 cycles. One entry per CDR3 protein, called by TCRdb with MiXCR from the 5' RACE reads. The table includes approximately 690,000 distinct CDR3 sequences, around 54% detected once. Sequencing was done on a sample of blood. The receptors stem from a man aged 55 to 69 in good health.

This chain joins TRBV20-1 and TRBJ1-5, with 7 bases matching TRBD1. The V and J ends lost 0 bases and 5 bases, in that order; junction bases with no gene match: 7. CDR3 size: 15 residues. Germline V CDR1 and CDR2: DFQATT, SNEGSKA (reference sequence). In DNA form, the CDR3 reads TGCAGTGCTAGAGACCCAGGGGGAGGGTATCAGCCCCAGCATTTT. It specifies CSARDPGGGYQPQHF.

This sequence joins TRBV5-1 and TRBJ1-2; D gene unclear. The CDR3 sequence is 13 residues long. V was trimmed by 4 bases and J by 4 bases, leaving 11 bases between them. Germline V gene sequence: CDR1 SGHRS, CDR2 YFSETQ. The CDR3 here is CASSGDGSYGYTF. In nucleotides, the CDR3 is TGCGCCAGCAGCGGAGACGGAAGCTATGGCTACACCTTC.

This clonotype was recorded a few times. A much larger clone differs by one base, so this may be a read error. The V gene is TRBV2, the J gene TRBJ2-5; D is undetermined. The CDR3 is made up of 15 amino acids. From germline, CDR1 is SNHLY and CDR2 FYNNEI. Deletions cut 4 bases from V and 5 bases from J, with 17 bases between. As DNA, the CDR3 is TGTGCCAGCAGTGGAGTGGGCACCCGAAGGGAGACCCAGTACTTC. This codes for CASSGVGTRRETQYF.

The chain has TRBV4-1 and TRBJ1-5; no definite D call. V lost 0 bases to trimming and J lost 4 bases, with 10 bases between them. There are 15 residues in the CDR3. Germline CDR1 and CDR2: MGHRA and YSYEKL. The CDR3 sequence is CASSQDPDSNQPQHF. The CDR3 DNA is TGCGCCAGCAGCCAAGACCCGGACTCAAATCAGCCCCAGCATTTT.

As to this clonotype: This clone may be a read error of a much larger clone one base away. The DNA for the CDR3 is TGTGCCAGCGGAGGGGAGGCGGGGGGACTTTACAATGGGCAGTTCTTC. Its protein is CASGGEAGGLYNGQFF. This rearrangement joins TRBV4-2 to TRBJ2-1; TRBD2 matches 8 bases. CDR1 is LGHNA, CDR2 YNFKEQ, per germline. The CDR3 length is 16 residues.

This clonotype was seen a few times. The V and J genes are TRBV6-6 and TRBJ2-7; D is possibly TRBD1 or TRBD2 (5 bases each). V lost 6 bases, J lost 3 bases, and 15 bases lay in between. Germline V gene data show CDR1 as MNHNY and CDR2 as SVGAGI (reference sequence). This CDR3 is built from 14 residues. CDR3 amino acids: CASSAGTESYEQYF. CDR3 sequence (DNA): TGTGCCAGCAGCGCCGGGACGGAGAGCTACGAGCAGTACTTC.

This chain joins TRBV10-2 and TRBJ1-1; D not resolved. The germline CDR1 and CDR2 sequences are WSHSY and SAAADI. V was cut by 2 bases and J by 1 base, with 11 bases left in between. This CDR3 is built from 15 residues. CDR3 sequence (DNA): TGCGCCAGCAGTGAGAGAACCAGTGGGAACACTGAAGCTTTCTTT. As protein: CASSERTSGNTEAFF.